What follows are 14 T cell receptor beta chains derived from one specimen sequenced in a study of neoadjuvant anti-PD-1 for oral cavity cancer. Repertoires were generated with immunoSEQ multiplex PCR, while TCRdb's copy carries only in-frame clones and drops some. The sample lists around 60,000 clones, 65% to 85% seen once, with around 2.6% in the top ten. Specimen: PBMCs, collected before nivolumab (anti-PD-1) treatment. These receptors all stem from a person between 35 and 79 years old with oral cavity squamous cell carcinoma.

This chain connects TRBV7-8 to TRBJ1-2; D unresolved. Germline assignment: CDR1 SGHVS and CDR2 FQNEAQ. The germline V and J ends were trimmed by 5 bases and 2 bases, with 15 bases remaining between them. CDR3 size: 15 residues. Written as DNA, the CDR3 is TGTGCCAGCAGCCGCACTTCAACGGGGAACTATGGCTACACCTTC. The encoded protein is CASSRTSTGNYGYTF.

The chain combines TRBV19 with TRBJ1-2; D not certain. The CDR3 has 14 amino acids. Germline CDR1 and CDR2: LNHDA and SQIVND (reference sequence). V was cut by 2 bases and J by 0 bases, with 7 bases left in between. The CDR3 coding sequence is TGTGCCAGTAGTATAAACAGAGCTAACTATGGCTACACCTTC. Its protein is CASSINRANYGYTF.

The chain recombines TRBV7-4 with TRBJ2-1; 9 bases are shared with TRBD2. The V gene end was trimmed by 8 bases and the J gene end by 8 bases; junction bases not matched to a gene: 10. CDR1 is SGHVT, CDR2 SQSDAQ, per germline. The CDR3 has 14 amino acids. The CDR3 reads CASPRRGGRDEQFF. In nucleotides, the CDR3 is TGTGCCAGCCCCAGGCGGGGGGGCCGCGATGAGCAGTTCTTC.

This chain uses TRBV5-6 with TRBJ1-1; TRBD1 matches at 9 bases. Germline CDR1 SGHDT, CDR2 YYEEEE. Trimming removed 2 bases from V and 3 bases from J; junction bases left unmatched: 8. The CDR3 is made up of 16 amino acids. In nucleotides, the CDR3 is TGTGCCAGCAGCTTACCCGGGACAGGGCGGCACACTGAAGCTTTCTTT. Its protein is CASSLPGTGRHTEAFF.

This chain connects TRBV15 to TRBJ1-4; possibly TRBD1 for D (5 bases). V dropped 1 base and J dropped 7 bases, with 10 bases sitting between them. Germline V gene sequence: CDR1 LNHNV, CDR2 YYDKDF (reference sequence). The CDR3 is 14 amino acids. CDR3: CATSRGQGGEKLFF. The CDR3 DNA sequence: TGTGCCACCAGCAGAGGTCAGGGTGGTGAAAAACTGTTTTTT.

V and J are TRBV29-1 and TRBJ2-1; D is undetermined. CDR1 and CDR2 (germline): SQVTM, ANQGSEA. The CDR3 loop spans 11 amino acids. Trimming removed 7 bases from V and 8 bases from J, with 12 bases in between. The CDR3 spells CSAGQWDEQFF. The CDR3 nucleotides read TGCAGCGCCGGCCAGTGGGATGAGCAGTTCTTC.

The V call is TRBV2, the J call TRBJ1-5; no reliable D call. Germline V CDR1 and CDR2: SNHLY, FYNNEI. Trimming took 5 bases from V and 2 from J, leaving 10 bases between them. The length of the CDR3 is 14 residues. CDR3 sequence: CASSPDNGNQPQHF. CDR3 sequence (DNA): TGTGCCAGCAGTCCTGACAATGGCAATCAGCCCCAGCATTTT.

V and J are TRBV19 and TRBJ2-1; D is ambiguous. The ends were cut back, 4 bases at V and 6 bases at J, with 7 bases in the middle. From germline, CDR1 is LNHDA and CDR2 SQIVND (reference sequence). This CDR3 comprises 12 residues. The CDR3 spells CASSKGLNEQFF. The DNA for the CDR3 is TGTGCCAGTAGTAAGGGTCTCAATGAGCAGTTCTTC.

The genes are TRBV5-4 and TRBJ1-6, with 9 bases identical to TRBD1. Germline V gene lookup returns CDR1 SGHNT and CDR2 YYREEE (reference sequence). There are 14 residues in the CDR3. The J segment lost 12 bases and the V segment lost 4 bases, leaving 8 bases of the junction unmatched. CDR3 loop: CASSTRDRVIPLHF. CDR3 coding DNA: TGTGCCAGCAGCACCCGGGACAGGGTTATACCCCTCCACTTT. Full variable domain (outside the CDR3, taken from reference TRBV5-4 and TRBJ1-6): ETGVTQSPTHLIKTRGQQVTLRCSSQSGHNTVSWYQQALGQGPQFIFQYYREEENGRGNFPPRFSGLQFPNYSSELNVNALELDDSALYLCASSTRDRVIPLHFGNGTRLTVT.

This rearrangement joins TRBV27 to TRBJ2-2; possible D gene TRBD2, 5 bases. In germline, CDR1 is MNHEY, CDR2 SMNVEV (reference sequence). This CDR3 has 15 amino acids. The V and J ends lost 7 bases and 5 bases respectively, with 17 bases between them. CDR3 nucleotides: TGTGCCAGCACCTCAACTAAATGGGAGACCGGGGAGCTGTTTTTT. As protein: CASTSTKWETGELFF.

V is TRBV4-2 and J is TRBJ2-5, with D possibly matching TRBD2 (6 bases). CDR1 and CDR2 from the germline V gene are LGHNA and YNFKEQ. This CDR3 is 14 amino acids long. Trimming shortened V by 1 base and J by 5 bases, and 11 bases separated the two germline ends. Here the CDR3 reads CASSQGDSPETQYF. For the CDR3, the DNA is TGTGCCAGCAGCCAAGGGGACTCTCCTGAGACCCAGTACTTC.

The chain combines TRBV11-1 with TRBJ2-5; D perhaps matches TRBD1 (6 bases). This CDR3 has 14 residues. The V and J ends lost 0 bases and 9 bases respectively, with 14 bases between them. Germline V CDR1 and CDR2: SGHAT, FQDESV (reference sequence). In nucleotides, the CDR3 is TGTGCCAGCAGCTTAGCGGAAACAGGGTTGGCCCAGTACTTC. Its translation: CASSLAETGLAQYF.

CDR3 protein: CASSLGDTSDLTDTQYF. The CDR3, as DNA: TGTGCCAGCAGTTTAGGGGACACTAGCGACCTCACAGATACGCAGTATTTT. This rearrangement joins TRBV28 to TRBJ2-3; TRBD2 might be the D (7 bases). Germline V lookup: CDR1 MDHEN, CDR2 SYDVKM. This CDR3 is 17 amino acids long. The V and J ends lost 2 bases and 2 bases respectively, with 17 bases between them.

This chain uses TRBV27 with TRBJ2-3; D remains ambiguous. The CDR3 is made up of 13 amino acids. The V end lost 0 bases, the J end lost 2 bases, and 3 bases lay between the germline ends. The germline CDR1 and CDR2 sequences are MNHEY and SMNVEV (reference sequence). The CDR3 nucleotides are TGTGCCAGCAGTTTATCATCCACAGATACGCAGTATTTT. It codes for CASSLSSTDTQYF.